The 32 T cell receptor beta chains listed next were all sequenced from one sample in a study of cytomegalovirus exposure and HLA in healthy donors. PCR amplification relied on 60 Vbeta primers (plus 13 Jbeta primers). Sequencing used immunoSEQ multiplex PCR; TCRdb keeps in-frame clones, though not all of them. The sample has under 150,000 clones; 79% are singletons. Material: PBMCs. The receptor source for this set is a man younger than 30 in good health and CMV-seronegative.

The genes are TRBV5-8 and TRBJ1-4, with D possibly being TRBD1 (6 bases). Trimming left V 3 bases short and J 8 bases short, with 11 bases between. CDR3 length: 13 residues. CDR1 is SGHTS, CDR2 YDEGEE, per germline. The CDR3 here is CASSSRTDEKLFF. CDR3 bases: TGTGCCAGCAGCTCGAGGACAGACGAAAAACTGTTTTTT.

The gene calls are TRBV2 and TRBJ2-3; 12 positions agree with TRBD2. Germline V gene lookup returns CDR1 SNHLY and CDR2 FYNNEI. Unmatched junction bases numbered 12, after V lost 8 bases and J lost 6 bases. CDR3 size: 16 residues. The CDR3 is CASLGLAGLVGDTQYF. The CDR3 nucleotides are TGTGCCAGCTTGGGACTAGCGGGCCTGGTGGGCGATACGCAGTATTTT.

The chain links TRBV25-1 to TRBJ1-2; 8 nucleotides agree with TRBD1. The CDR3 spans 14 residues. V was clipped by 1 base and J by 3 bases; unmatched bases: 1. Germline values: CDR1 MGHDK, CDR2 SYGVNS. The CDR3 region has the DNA TGTGCCAGCAGTGAATTGGGACAGGACTATGGCTACACCTTC. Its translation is CASSELGQDYGYTF.

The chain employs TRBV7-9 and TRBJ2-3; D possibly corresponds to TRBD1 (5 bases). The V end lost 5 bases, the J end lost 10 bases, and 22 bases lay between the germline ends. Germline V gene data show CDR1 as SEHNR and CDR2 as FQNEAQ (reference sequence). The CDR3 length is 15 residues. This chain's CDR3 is CASSPYPGQRMAQYF. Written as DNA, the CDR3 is TGTGCCAGCAGCCCGTATCCAGGACAACGTATGGCGCAGTATTTT.

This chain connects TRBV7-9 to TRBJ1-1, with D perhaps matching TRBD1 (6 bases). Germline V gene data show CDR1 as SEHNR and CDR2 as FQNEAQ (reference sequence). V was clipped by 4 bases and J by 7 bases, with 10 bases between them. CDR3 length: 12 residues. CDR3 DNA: TGTGCCAGCAGCTCCGGGACATTTGAAGCTTTCTTT. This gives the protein CASSSGTFEAFF.

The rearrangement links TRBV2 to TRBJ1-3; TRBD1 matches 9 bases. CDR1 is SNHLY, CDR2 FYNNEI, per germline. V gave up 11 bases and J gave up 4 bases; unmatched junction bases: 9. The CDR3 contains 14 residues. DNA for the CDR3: TGTGCCGCAAAGGAACAGGGGGCAGGAAACACCATATATTTT. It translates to CAAKEQGAGNTIYF. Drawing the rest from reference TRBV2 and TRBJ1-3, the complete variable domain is EPEVTQTPSHQVTQMGQEVILRCVPISNHLYFYWYRQILGQKVEFLVSFYNNEISEKSEIFDDQFSVERPDGSNFTLKIRSTKLEDSAMYFCAAKEQGAGNTIYFGEGSWLTVV.

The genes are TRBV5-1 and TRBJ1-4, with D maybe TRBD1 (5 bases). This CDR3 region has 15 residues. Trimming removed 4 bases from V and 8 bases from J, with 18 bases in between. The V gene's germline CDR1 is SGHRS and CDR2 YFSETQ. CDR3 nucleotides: TGCGCCAGCAGCAACTACGGGTCGACAGCAGAAAAACTGTTTTTT. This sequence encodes CASSNYGSTAEKLFF.

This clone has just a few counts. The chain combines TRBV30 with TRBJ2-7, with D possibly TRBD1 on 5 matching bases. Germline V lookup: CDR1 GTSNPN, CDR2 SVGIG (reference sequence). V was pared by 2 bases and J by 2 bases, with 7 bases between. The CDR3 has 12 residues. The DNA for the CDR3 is TGTGCCTGGAGTTTAGGGGCCTACGAGCAGTACTTC. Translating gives CAWSLGAYEQYF.

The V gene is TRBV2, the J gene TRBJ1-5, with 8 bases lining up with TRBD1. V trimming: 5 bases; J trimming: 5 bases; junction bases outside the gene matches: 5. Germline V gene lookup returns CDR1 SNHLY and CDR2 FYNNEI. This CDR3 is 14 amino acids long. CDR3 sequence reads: CASSPTGGYQPQHF. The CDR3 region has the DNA TGTGCCAGCAGTCCTACAGGGGGTTATCAGCCCCAGCATTTT.

The CDR3 loop reads CASSVCLRGRTEAFF. The CDR3 DNA sequence: TGTGCCAGCAGCGTTTGTCTCAGGGGAAGGACTGAAGCTTTCTTT. V usage is TRBV9 and J usage is TRBJ1-1, with a tentative D call TRBD1 (6 bases). CDR3 size: 15 residues. Trimming pared 2 bases from V and 5 bases from J, leaving 16 bases between. Per germline, CDR1 SGDLS and CDR2 YYNGEE.

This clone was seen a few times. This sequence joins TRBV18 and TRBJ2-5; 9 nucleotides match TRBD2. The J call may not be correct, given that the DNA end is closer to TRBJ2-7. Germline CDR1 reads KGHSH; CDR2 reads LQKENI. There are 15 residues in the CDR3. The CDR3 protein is CASSPLSSGRLEQYF. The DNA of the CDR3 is TGTGCCAGCTCGCCTCTCTCGAGCGGGAGGCTCGAGCAGTACTTC.

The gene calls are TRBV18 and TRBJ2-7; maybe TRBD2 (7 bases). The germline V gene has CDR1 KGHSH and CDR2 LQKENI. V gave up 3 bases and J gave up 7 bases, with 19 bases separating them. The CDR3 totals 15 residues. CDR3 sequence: CASSPSRGGLEEQYV. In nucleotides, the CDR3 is TGTGCCAGCTCACCCTCCAGGGGAGGGTTGGAGGAGCAGTACGTC.

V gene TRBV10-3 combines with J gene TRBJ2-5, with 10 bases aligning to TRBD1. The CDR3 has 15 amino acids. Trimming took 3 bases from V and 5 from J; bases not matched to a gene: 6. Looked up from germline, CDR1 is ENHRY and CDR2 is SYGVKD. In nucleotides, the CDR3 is TGTGCCATCAGTGATTCCCCGGGACAGGGGGAGACCCAGTACTTC. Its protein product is CAISDSPGQGETQYF.

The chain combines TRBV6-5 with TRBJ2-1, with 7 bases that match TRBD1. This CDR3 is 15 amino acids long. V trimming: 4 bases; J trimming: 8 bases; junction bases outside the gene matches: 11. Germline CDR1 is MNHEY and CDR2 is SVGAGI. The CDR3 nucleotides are TGTGCCAGCAGTTCATCGAGACAGGGTCCCCATGAGCAGTTCTTC. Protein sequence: CASSSSRQGPHEQFF.

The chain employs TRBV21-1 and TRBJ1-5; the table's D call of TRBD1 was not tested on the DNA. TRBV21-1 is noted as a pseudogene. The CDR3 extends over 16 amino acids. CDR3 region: CASSTGTGRACQPQHF. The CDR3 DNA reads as TGTGCCAGCAGCACGGGGACAGGGAGGGCTTGTCAGCCCCAGCATTTT.

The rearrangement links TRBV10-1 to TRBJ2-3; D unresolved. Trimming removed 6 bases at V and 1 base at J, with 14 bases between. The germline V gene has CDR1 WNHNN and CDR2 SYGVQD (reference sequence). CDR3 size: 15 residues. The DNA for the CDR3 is TGCGCCAGCAGACAGTACGCCTGGGGCACAGATACGCAGTATTTT. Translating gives CASRQYAWGTDTQYF.

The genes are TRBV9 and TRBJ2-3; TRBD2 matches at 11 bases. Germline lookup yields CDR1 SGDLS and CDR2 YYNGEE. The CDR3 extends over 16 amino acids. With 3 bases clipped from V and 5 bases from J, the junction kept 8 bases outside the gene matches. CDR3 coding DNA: TGTGCCAGCAGCGCCCCTCTAGCGGGAGGTGTAGATACGCAGTATTTT. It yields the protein CASSAPLAGGVDTQYF.

The CDR3 sequence: CASSLGVDRVGTAFF. CDR3 DNA: TGTGCCAGCAGCTTGGGGGTGGACAGGGTGGGAACGGCTTTCTTT. The V call is TRBV11-2, the J call TRBJ1-1, with 8 bases aligning to TRBD1. The CDR3 runs 15 residues. Losses at the gene ends were 3 bases for V and 11 bases for J; bases not matched to a gene: 14. Germline V gene sequence: CDR1 SGHAT, CDR2 FQNNGV. The full variable domain, in which reference TRBV11-2 and TRBJ1-1 provide the parts outside the CDR3, is EAGVAQSPRYKIIEKRQSVAFWCNPISGHATLYWYQQILGQGPKLLIQFQNNGVVDDSQLPKDRFSAERLKGVDSTLKIQPAKLEDSAVYLCASSLGVDRVGTAFFGQGTRLTVV.

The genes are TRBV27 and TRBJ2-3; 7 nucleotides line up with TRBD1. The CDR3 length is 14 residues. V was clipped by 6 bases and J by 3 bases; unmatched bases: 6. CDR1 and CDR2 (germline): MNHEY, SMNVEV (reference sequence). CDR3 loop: CASRRQGWTDTQYF. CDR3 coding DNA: TGTGCCAGCAGGAGACAGGGTTGGACAGATACGCAGTATTTT.

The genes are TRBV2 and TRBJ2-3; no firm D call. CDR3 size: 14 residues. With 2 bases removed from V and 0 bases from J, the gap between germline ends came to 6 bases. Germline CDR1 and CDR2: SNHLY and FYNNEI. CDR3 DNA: TGTGCCAGCAGTGAAATCTTAAGCACAGATACGCAGTATTTT. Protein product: CASSEILSTDTQYF.

CDR3 region: CASSHRVERGSGYGYTF. CDR3 coding DNA: TGTGCCAGCAGCCACAGGGTGGAGAGAGGGTCGGGCTATGGCTACACCTTC. V and J are TRBV7-9 and TRBJ1-2; D is possibly TRBD1 (6 bases). V lost 5 bases and J 4 bases, leaving 23 bases between the germline ends. The CDR3 covers 17 residues. Per germline, CDR1 SEHNR and CDR2 FQNEAQ (reference sequence).

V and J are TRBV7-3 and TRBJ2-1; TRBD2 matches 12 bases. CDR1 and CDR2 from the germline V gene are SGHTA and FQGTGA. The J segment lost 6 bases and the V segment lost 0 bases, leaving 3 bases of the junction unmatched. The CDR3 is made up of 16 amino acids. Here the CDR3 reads CASSLTLLAGGNEQFF. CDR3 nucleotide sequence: TGTGCCAGCAGCTTAACGTTACTAGCGGGGGGCAATGAGCAGTTCTTC.

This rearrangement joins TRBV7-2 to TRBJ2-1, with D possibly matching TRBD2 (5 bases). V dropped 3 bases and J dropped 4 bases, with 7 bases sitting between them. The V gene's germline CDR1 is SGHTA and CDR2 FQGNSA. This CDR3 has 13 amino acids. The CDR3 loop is CASSLRLYNEQFF. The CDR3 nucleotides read TGTGCCAGCAGCTTGCGACTATACAATGAGCAGTTCTTC.

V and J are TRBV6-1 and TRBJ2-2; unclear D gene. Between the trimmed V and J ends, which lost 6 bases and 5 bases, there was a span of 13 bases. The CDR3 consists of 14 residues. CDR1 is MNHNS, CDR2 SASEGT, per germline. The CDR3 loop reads CASSTLGGTGELFF. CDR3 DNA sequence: TGTGCCAGCAGCACCCTCGGCGGAACCGGGGAGCTGTTTTTT.

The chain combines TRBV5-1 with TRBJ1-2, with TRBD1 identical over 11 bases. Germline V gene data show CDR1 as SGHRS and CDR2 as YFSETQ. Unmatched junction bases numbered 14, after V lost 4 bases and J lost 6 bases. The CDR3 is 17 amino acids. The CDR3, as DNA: TGCGCCAGCAGCCACCGGACAGGGGGCGAGCAGTCTCATGGCTACACCTTC. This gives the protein CASSHRTGGEQSHGYTF.

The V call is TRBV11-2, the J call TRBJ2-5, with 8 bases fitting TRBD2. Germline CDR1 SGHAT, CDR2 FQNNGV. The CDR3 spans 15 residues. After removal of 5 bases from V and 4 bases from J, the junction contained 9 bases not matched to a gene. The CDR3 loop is CASSPAGAGVETQYF. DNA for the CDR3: TGTGCCAGCAGCCCGGCGGGAGCGGGAGTAGAGACCCAGTACTTC.

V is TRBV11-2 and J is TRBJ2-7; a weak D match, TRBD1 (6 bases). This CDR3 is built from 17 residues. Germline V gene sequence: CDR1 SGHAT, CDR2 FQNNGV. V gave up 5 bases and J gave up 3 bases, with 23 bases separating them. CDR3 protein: CASSPLRKDRTHYEQYF. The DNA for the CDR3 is TGTGCCAGCAGCCCACTCCGCAAAGACAGGACTCACTACGAGCAGTACTTC.

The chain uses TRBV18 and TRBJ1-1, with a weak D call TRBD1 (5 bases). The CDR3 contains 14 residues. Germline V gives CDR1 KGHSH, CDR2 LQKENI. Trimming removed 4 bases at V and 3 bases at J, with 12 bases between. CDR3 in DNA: TGTGCCAGCTCACTTGTTGGCAGGGACACTGAAGCTTTCTTT. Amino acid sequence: CASSLVGRDTEAFF. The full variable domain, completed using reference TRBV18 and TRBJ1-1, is NAGVMQNPRHLVRRRGQEARLRCSPMKGHSHVYWYRQLPEEGLKFMVYLQKENIIDESGMPKERFSAEFPKEGPSILRIQQVVRGDSAAYFCASSLVGRDTEAFFGQGTRLTVV.

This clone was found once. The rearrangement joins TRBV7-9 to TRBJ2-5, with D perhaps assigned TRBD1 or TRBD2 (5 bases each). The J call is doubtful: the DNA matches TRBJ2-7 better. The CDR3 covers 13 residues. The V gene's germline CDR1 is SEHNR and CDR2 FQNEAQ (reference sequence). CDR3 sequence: CASSAGTDYEQYF. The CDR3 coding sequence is TGTGCCAGCAGCGCCGGGACGGACTACGAGCAGTACTTC.

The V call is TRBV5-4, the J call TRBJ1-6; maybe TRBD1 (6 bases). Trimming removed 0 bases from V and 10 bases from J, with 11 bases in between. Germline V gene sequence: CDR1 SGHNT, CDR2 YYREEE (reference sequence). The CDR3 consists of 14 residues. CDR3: CASSLDFGGSPLHF. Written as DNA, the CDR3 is TGTGCCAGCAGCTTGGATTTTGGGGGCTCACCCCTCCACTTT.

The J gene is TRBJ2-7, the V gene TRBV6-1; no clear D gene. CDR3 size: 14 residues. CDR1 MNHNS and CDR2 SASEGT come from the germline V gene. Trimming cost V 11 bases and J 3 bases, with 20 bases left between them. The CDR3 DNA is TGTGCCTCGGTCTGGGCAGCTCAAGTCTACGAGCAGTACTTC. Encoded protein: CASVWAAQVYEQYF.

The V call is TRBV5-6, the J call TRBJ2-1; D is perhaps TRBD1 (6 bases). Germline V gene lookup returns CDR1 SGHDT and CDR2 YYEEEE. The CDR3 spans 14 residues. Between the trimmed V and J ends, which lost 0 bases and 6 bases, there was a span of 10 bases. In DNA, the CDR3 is TGTGCCAGCAGCTTGGAGGGGGTGGCCAATGAGCAGTTCTTC. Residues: CASSLEGVANEQFF.